The entry that follows covers one T cell receptor (beta chain) sequence. This receptor's antigen is unknown. No much larger clonotype is one base removed from it; base qualities were not supplied. The identical CDR3 is also encoded by other nucleotide sequences in the sample. The donors were healthy, HIV-negative adults with no recently reported acute infections or vaccinations. Every donor was a Caucasian adult living in Nashville, Tennessee, USA. Magnetic negative selection was used to enrich CD4+ T cells, after which naive cells were positively selected on CD45RA and the negative fraction became the memory subset. After blood collection by leukapheresis, PBMCs were isolated using Ficoll-Histopaque density gradient centrifugation and then cryopreserved in the vapor phase of liquid nitrogen. Purity and quantity of every magnetically sorted T cell population were checked by analytical flow cytometry. Genomic DNA was isolated from every sorted fraction and measured by UV absorbance on a Nanodrop 2000c.

Using the deep immunoSEQ assay, multiplex PCR amplified TCR CDR3 regions from genomic DNA. Extracted genomic DNA from each cell subset was distributed evenly across all wells of several immunoSEQ 96-well plates, and each plate was treated as a replicate. For sorted subsets, approximately 200 ng of genomic DNA, equivalent to some 30,000 T cell genomes, went into each replicate PCR. The purified libraries were quantified using a Qubit 3.0 fluorometer, sized with a Bioanalyzer 2100, and then quantified again using the KAPA Library Quantification kit. Every immunoSEQ 96-well plate was sequenced on a separate single-read 150-cycle Illumina NextSeq 550 flow cell. The authors' pipeline ran thus. Because the immunoSEQ output included only junctional sequences and no quality scores, the filtering could not be the same as the filtering used for full-length reads. To assign V/J genes and CDR3, sequences were annotated against IMGT germline references using PyIR, a Python wrapper for IgBLAST v1.9. Reads were filtered out if the reads had weak V/J assignments (E-value above 1e-6), no CDR3, stop codons, out-of-frame junctions, or ambiguous translated residues. V3J clonotypes were defined as sequences sharing an identical inferred V gene, J gene, and CDR3 amino acid sequence. To compute the percentage overlap between repertoires, the number of shared unique clonotypes was divided by the size of the smaller repertoire. Repertoire richness was assessed with RTK rarefaction, the Chao1 estimator, and Recon v2.1 estimates of unobserved clonotypes. Generation probabilities for all TCRbeta clonotypes obtained by the gDNA method from a handful of donors were computed using OLGA. Drawn from immuneACCESS, this table holds only the in-frame rearrangements with V and J called that TCRdb kept. Clones are partly lost; checked studies trace under half to an unresolved V gene and leave the rest unexplained. The D gene and trimming were derived from the DNA, and the V and J assignments and clone size from that table. Within this sample are fewer than 1.6 million clones, with 97% to 99% of them counted one time only. The ten largest clones capture 0.3% to 0.45% of the sample.

The entry originates in a study of shared clonotypes between healthy human individuals (dated by TCRdb to the early 2020s). For the wider study: Two women and a few men aged 18 to 49 years were included in the cohort. For each donor, CD4 naive and CD4 memory were each given three plates, CD8 naive was given two plates, and CD8 memory was given one plate. Blood TCR repertoires of five healthy adults were deeply sequenced to estimate repertoire size and the extent of clonotype sharing between individuals. Different laboratories and diverse techniques were used to prepare libraries and sequence TCR repertoires, to increase sequencing depth and limit assay-specific biases. Per donor, leukapheresis produced somewhere between about 0.85 and 10 billion PBMCs. The paper's findings and limits, for the study overall: Estimated clonotype richness was generally larger for naive than for memory subsets. Incomplete sequencing was indicated by rarefaction of sorted-subset datasets, despite the large sequencing depth. Sampling was limited to blood, and TCR repertoires in tissue likely differ from TCR repertoires in blood. Sharing across several donors was observed for roughly 5% of naive CD4, 3.5% of naive CD8, 2.3% of memory CD4, and roughly 0.4% of memory CD8 clonotypes. Compared with non-shared clonotypes, the clonotypes found in all four sorted-subset donors had higher generation probabilities. Based on pairwise subsampling, the degree of clonotype sharing among donors was expected to be affected by sequencing depth. The genetic and exposure-history diversity represented was limited by the small number of donors.

V ends up 1 base short and J 5 bases short, with an unmatched junction base count of 2. Looking up the germline V gene yields CDR1 SGHRS and CDR2 YFSETQ. The CDR3, cysteine through phenylalanine, is 14 amino acids long. The retained sequence is limited to the CDR3, 42 bases, with the frame set at the first base. This sequence was found in a man aged 30-40 years in good health. The sample was naive CD4+ T cells sorted from blood. The cell subset or site label, read with the paper, signifies: CD45RA+ positively selected. This receptor chain uses TRBV5-1 and TRBJ2-1, and 8 bases in between align with TRBD2. The nucleotide sequence is TGCGCCAGCAGCTTGACTAGCGGAAACAATGAGCAGTTCTTC. Its amino acids are CASSLTSGNNEQFF. Supplemented by the reference TRBV5-1 and TRBJ2-1 proteins around the CDR3, the complete variable domain is KAGVTQTPRYLIKTRGQQVTLSCSPISGHRSVSWYQQTPGQGLQFLFEYFSETQRNKGNFPGRFSGRQFSNSRSEMNVSTLELGDSALYLCASSLTSGNNEQFFGPGTRLTVL.